This T cell receptor beta chain was found in a study of a mutant IDH1 vaccine in newly diagnosed glioma. On the study more broadly: Radiotherapy, temozolomide, or both had been given previously, and both were given to most.

Sample time point: week 11, during vaccination. Doses consisted of 300 ug of mutant IDH1 20-mer peptide each, paired with topical imiquimod. Germline assignment: CDR1 SGHTA and CDR2 FQGNSA. Trimming cost V 1 base and J 6 bases; bases outside gene matches: 3. The CDR3 has 14 residues. About this clone: What it binds is not known.

Here immunoSEQ multiplex PCR was the method, and the copy in TCRdb shows in-frame clones only, minus some. The sample carries around 40,000 clones, roughly 84% recorded once. The material was PBMCs, obtained from a glioma patient whose treatment included an IDH1 peptide vaccine. This sequence originates from a man aged 40-50 years with glioma. The gene calls are TRBV7-2 and TRBJ2-7; TRBD2 agrees at 10 bases. CDR3 residues: CASSLGLAGVEQYF. DNA for the CDR3: TGTGCCAGCAGCTTAGGTCTAGCGGGAGTCGAGCAGTACTTC.